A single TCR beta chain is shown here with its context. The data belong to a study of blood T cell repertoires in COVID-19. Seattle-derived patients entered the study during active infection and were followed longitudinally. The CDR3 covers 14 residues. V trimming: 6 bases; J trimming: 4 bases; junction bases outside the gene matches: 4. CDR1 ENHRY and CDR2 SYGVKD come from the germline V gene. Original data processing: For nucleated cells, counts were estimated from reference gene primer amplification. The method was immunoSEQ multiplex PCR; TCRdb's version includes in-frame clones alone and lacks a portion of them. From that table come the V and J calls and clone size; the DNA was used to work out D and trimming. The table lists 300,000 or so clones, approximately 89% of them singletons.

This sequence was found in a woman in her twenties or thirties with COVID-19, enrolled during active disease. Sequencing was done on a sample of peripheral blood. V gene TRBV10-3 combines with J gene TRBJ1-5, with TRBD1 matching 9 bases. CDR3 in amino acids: CAISPGQGNQPQHF. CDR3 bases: TGTGCCATCAGCCCAGGACAGGGGAATCAGCCCCAGCATTTT.